Sequencing of this T cell receptor (beta chain) was carried out in a study of human T cells and chemical hapten exposure. Findings and limits, study-wide: The immune response of these alopecia patients might not match healthy individuals'. TCRs exceeding a frequency of 1 in 1000 stayed unchanged under DPC sensitization.

Time point of the sample: pre-sensitization, week 0. Treatment: therapeutic diphenylcyclopropenone sensitization with weekly scalp DPC. One entry per CDR3 protein, called by TCRdb with MiXCR from the RACE reads. In the table there are 62,000 or so distinct CDR3 sequences, around 9.9% of which are singletons. This clonotype turned up a few times. No antigen is known for it. The source was whole blood, collected in connection with sensitization to the hapten diphenylcyclopropenone (DPC). The TCR originated in a woman aged 45-65 years with alopecia areata. Some clones in this sample may be carry-over from other donors' samples.

CDR3 residues: CASSSGAGSTEAFF. CDR3 DNA sequence: TGTGCCAGCAGTTCGGGGGCTGGTAGCACTGAAGCTTTCTTT. The rearrangement uses TRBV28 and TRBJ1-1; D is perhaps TRBD1 (6 bases). The CDR3 spans 14 residues. Germline assignment: CDR1 MDHEN and CDR2 SYDVKM. V lost 4 bases and J 4 bases, leaving 13 bases between the germline ends.